The present TCR beta chain was sequenced within a study of T-cell reconstitution after alpha-beta-depleted transplantation in children (dated by TCRdb to about 2016). About the study as a whole: Using TCR repertoire profiling, the study quantitatively followed how T-cell immune reconstitution unfolded in children after TCRalphabeta/CD19-depleted allogeneic hematopoietic cell transplantation.

This clonotype was counted many times. Its antigen is still unknown. Base-call qualities are not available, and no considerably larger clone is one nucleotide away. Broader findings and caveats from the paper: The apparently early recovery of alphabetaT-cell counts about two months after transplant reportedly depended on only several hundred rapidly expanded clones that came from non-depleted graft cells. Over subsequent months, a decline in hyperexpanded clone frequencies was noted, and after one year, T-cell counts and TCRbeta diversity were mostly ascribed to newly produced T cells. The high TCRbeta diversity at day 60 in some patients was ascribed to recipient T cells and intrathymic progenitors that had survived conditioning.

Libraries were prepared through PCR. The sample was run on an Illumina HiSeq 2500. TCR library preparation used molecular barcoding, with unique molecular identifiers applied to normalize quantification of the TCRbeta repertoire. Through fastp at Q25 and MiXCR, TCRdb rebuilt clones from the public reads, retaining in-frame beta chains. Every CDR3 protein is listed once, alongside the most common genes and DNA of its rows. The sample records around 370,000 distinct CDR3 sequences, around 15% of which are singletons. Approximately 44% of the sample goes to the ten largest clones. The intended sense of this specimen's treatment or condition label: allogeneic hematopoietic cell transplantation with graft depleted of TCRalphabeta T cells and CD19 B cells. Transplant recipients were children who received TCRalphabeta/CD19-depleted allogeneic hematopoietic cell grafts. V is pared back by 3 bases and J by 1 base, with 8 bases lying between the germline termini. The cysteine opens and the phenylalanine closes a CDR3 of 13 amino acids. Only the CDR3 DNA stays, 39 bases, in frame from base 1. CDR1 is given as SQVTM and CDR2 as ANQGSEA, both from the germline V gene.

The sequenced sample was PBMCs, mostly from graft donor cells, obtained 360 days after TCRalphabeta/CD19-depleted stem cell transplant. This TCR was sampled from a male patient aged 2 to 9 who had a stem cell transplant for acute lymphoblastic leukemia, so the T cells may come from the graft donor. In this chain, TRBV29-1 is recombined with TRBJ2-3; the D gene is possibly TRBD1, with 6 bases matching. This receptor has the CDR3 CSVEGAGTDTQYF. The sequence in DNA is TGCAGCGTTGAGGGGGCAGGCACAGATACGCAGTATTTT.